This TCR beta chain was profiled in a study of identical twins. Study-wide results and limits: Out-of-frame alpha sequences common to twins exhibited an excess of low generation probability.

The CDR3 sequence is 15 residues long. V gave up 0 bases and J gave up 3 bases, with 12 bases separating them. Germline V CDR1 and CDR2: SGHVS, FNYEAQ. This clonotype came up a few times. What it binds is not known. A universal primer site was incorporated via template switching, and the cDNA contained unique molecular identifiers. MiXCR, applied by TCRdb to the 5' RACE reads, yields one record per CDR3 protein. The sample records about 720,000 distinct CDR3 sequences, 8.6% being singletons. The sample also formed part of further work on yellow fever vaccine responses in identical twins. As that study records: Twins' vaccine T cell responses were reported to seem partly convergent and partly personalized.

Sequencing was carried out using PBMCs. The clonotype comes from a woman aged 18-30 years in good health. This chain uses TRBV7-6 with TRBJ2-7; no reliable D call. CDR3 protein: CASSLAKLGNYEQYF. The CDR3 DNA follows: TGTGCCAGCAGCTTAGCTAAATTGGGGAACTACGAGCAGTACTTC. Variable domain in full (rest from reference TRBV7-6 and TRBJ2-7): GAGVSQSPRYKVTKRGQDVALRCDPISGHVSLYWYRQALGQGPEFLTYFNYEAQQDKSGLPNDRFSAERPEGSISTLTIQRTEQRDSAMYRCASSLAKLGNYEQYFGPGTRLTVT.